In this sample, the clone carrying this T cell receptor beta chain turned up once. The junction had 10 bases not matched to a gene; V was cut back by 3 bases and J by 3 bases. This CDR3 comprises 16 residues. The germline CDR1 and CDR2 sequences are MNHEY and SMNVEV (reference sequence). This sample is drawn from a study of blood T cell repertoires in COVID-19. Study-level background: Donors in the United States, Italy and Spain gave samples during acute or convalescent COVID-19. PBMCs, B-cell-depleted T cells, or T cells were the source of the cDNA or gDNA that made up the material.

The authors' processing: Amplification of reference gene primers provided the estimated nucleated cell counts. Profiling relied on immunoSEQ multiplex PCR, and the TCRdb table lists in-frame clones only, not all of them. For V, J and clone size, that table is used; D and trimming come from the DNA. Here the sample spans roughly 250,000 clones, about 88% being singletons. This chain links TRBV27 with TRBJ1-1; 7 nucleotides match TRBD1. The sample was peripheral blood. This clonotype was sampled from a man in his sixties who had recovered from COVID-19. CDR3 loop: CASSLETGKGYTEAFF. As DNA, the CDR3 is TGTGCCAGCAGTTTGGAGACAGGGAAGGGTTACACTGAAGCTTTCTTT.